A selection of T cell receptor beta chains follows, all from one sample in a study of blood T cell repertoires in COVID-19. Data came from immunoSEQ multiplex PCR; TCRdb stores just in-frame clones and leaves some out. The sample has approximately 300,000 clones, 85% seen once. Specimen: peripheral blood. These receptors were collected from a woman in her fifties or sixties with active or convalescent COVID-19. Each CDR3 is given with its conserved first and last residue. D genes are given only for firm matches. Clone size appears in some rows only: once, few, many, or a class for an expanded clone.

DNA: TGTGCCAGCAGCTTAGATGTCCTCCGAGGCACCGGGGAGCTGTTTTTT
CDR3: CASSLDVLRGTGELFF
D: -
V: TRBV7-9
size: -
J: TRBJ2-2

DNA: TGTGCCAGTAGTGGAACTACTAGCGGGAGACCAGAGACCCAGTACTTC
CDR3: CASSGTTSGRPETQYF
D: TRBD2
V: TRBV19
size: -
J: TRBJ2-5

DNA: TGTGCCAGCAGCCTATACAGGGGCCGCTACGAGCAGTACTTC
CDR3: CASSLYRGRYEQYF
D: TRBD1
V: TRBV14
size: -
J: TRBJ2-7

DNA: TGTGCCAGCAGCTTTCAGGGGGCCGCAACTAATGAAAAACTGTTTTTT
CDR3: CASSFQGAATNEKLFF
D: -
V: TRBV12-1
size: -
J: TRBJ1-4

DNA: TGTGCCAGCAGCCCCCCGGGAGCGGGAGCCCGCACAGATACGCAGTATTTT
CDR3: CASSPPGAGARTDTQYF
D: TRBD2
V: TRBV5-4
size: -
J: TRBJ2-3

DNA: TGCAGCGTTGGTGGGACTATTACAGATACGCAGTATTTT
CDR3: CSVGGTITDTQYF
D: TRBD2
V: TRBV29-1
size: -
J: TRBJ2-3

DNA: TGTGCCAGCAGGGCGACTAGCGGGAGATCCTACAATGAGCAGTTCTTC
CDR3: CASRATSGRSYNEQFF
D: TRBD2
V: TRBV2
size: -
J: TRBJ2-1

DNA: TGCGCCAGCAGCTGGGGACAGGCCATGAACACCGGGGAGCTGTTTTTT
CDR3: CASSWGQAMNTGELFF
D: TRBD1
V: TRBV5-1
size: -
J: TRBJ2-2

DNA: TGTGCCAGCAGCCCCTCCGGGGCCAACGTCCTGACTTTC
CDR3: CASSPSGANVLTF
D: -
V: TRBV7-3
size: -
J: TRBJ2-6

DNA: TGTGCCAGCAGCGTAGACCTAGCGGGAGCCTACAATGAGCAGTTCTTC
CDR3: CASSVDLAGAYNEQFF
D: TRBD2
V: TRBV9
size: -
J: TRBJ2-1

DNA: TGTGCCAGCACCAAAAGAGGGACAGGCCTATTTTTAGCCAAAAACATTCAGTACTTC
CDR3: CASTKRGTGLFLAKNIQYF
D: -
V: TRBV21-1
size: -
J: TRBJ2-4

DNA: TGTGCCAGCAGCCAGACCCGGACAGGGTACAATGAGCAGTTCTTC
CDR3: CASSQTRTGYNEQFF
D: TRBD1
V: TRBV3-1/TRBV3-2
size: -
J: TRBJ2-1

DNA: TGTGCCAGTAGTATAAAAGCGGGTTCCACTGAAGCTTTCTTT
CDR3: CASSIKAGSTEAFF
D: -
V: TRBV19
size: once
J: TRBJ1-1

DNA: TGCGCCAGCAGCTCGACTAGCGGGAGTCGGGATGAGCAGTTCTTC
CDR3: CASSSTSGSRDEQFF
D: TRBD2
V: TRBV5-1
size: -
J: TRBJ2-1

DNA: TGTGCCAGCAGCGGGGACATGGGAGAGACCCAGTACTTC
CDR3: CASSGDMGETQYF
D: -
V: TRBV7-9
size: -
J: TRBJ2-5

DNA: TGTGCCAGCAGGGGGGTGGGGAGGAGCTATGGCTACACCTTC
CDR3: CASRGVGRSYGYTF
D: -
V: TRBV21-1
size: -
J: TRBJ1-2

DNA: TGTGCCAGCAGCCCTCGCGGGGATGGACGGCGCGGCTACACCTTC
CDR3: CASSPRGDGRRGYTF
D: -
V: TRBV14
size: -
J: TRBJ1-2

DNA: TGTGCCACCAGCAGAGATCCAGGGGGCACAGATACGCAGTATTTT
CDR3: CATSRDPGGTDTQYF
D: -
V: TRBV15
size: -
J: TRBJ2-3

DNA: TGCGCCAGCAGCTTGGCCCCTAGCGGGGCTTCGAGCTCCTACGAGCAGTACTTC
CDR3: CASSLAPSGASSSYEQYF
D: TRBD2
V: TRBV5-1
size: few
J: TRBJ2-7

DNA: TGTGCCAGCAGCGTAGATCCGTCCTCTGGAAACACCATATATTTT
CDR3: CASSVDPSSGNTIYF
D: -
V: TRBV9
size: -
J: TRBJ1-3

DNA: TGTGCCAGCAGTCTCGGGGACTCTTCCTACAATGAGCAGTTCTTC
CDR3: CASSLGDSSYNEQFF
D: -
V: TRBV25-1
size: -
J: TRBJ2-1

DNA: TGTGCCATCAGTGCTTCCCAGGGGTTGGGTCCCGGGGAGCTGTTTTTT
CDR3: CAISASQGLGPGELFF
D: -
V: TRBV10-3
size: -
J: TRBJ2-2

DNA: TGCGCCAGCAGCTTGGATACGACAGGGGGATTGCGGGGCTACACCTTC
CDR3: CASSLDTTGGLRGYTF
D: TRBD1
V: TRBV5-1
size: many
J: TRBJ1-2

DNA: TGTGCCAGCTCACCAACAGGGCCGGGGCTGAACTCTGGAAACACCATATATTTT
CDR3: CASSPTGPGLNSGNTIYF
D: -
V: TRBV18
size: -
J: TRBJ1-3

DNA: TGTGCCAGCAGTTTTCTCGCTTTTTCGGGGGGCAACACCGGGGAGCTGTTTTTT
CDR3: CASSFLAFSGGNTGELFF
D: -
V: TRBV28
size: -
J: TRBJ2-2

DNA: TGTGCCAGCACCAAGGACAGGGGCACTGAAGCTTTCTTT
CDR3: CASTKDRGTEAFF
D: TRBD1
V: TRBV6-5
size: -
J: TRBJ1-1

DNA: TGTGCCAGCAGTACCCGGGGGGGGGCTAACACTGAAGCTTTCTTT
CDR3: CASSTRGGANTEAFF
D: -
V: TRBV28
size: -
J: TRBJ1-1

DNA: TGTGCCAGCTCACCCCGGGACAGGGGAGGGTGGGGCAATCAGCCCCAGCATTTT
CDR3: CASSPRDRGGWGNQPQHF
D: TRBD1
V: TRBV18
size: -
J: TRBJ1-5

DNA: TGTGCCAGCAAGGGTCCTAGCGGGAATACAGATACGCAGTATTTT
CDR3: CASKGPSGNTDTQYF
D: TRBD2
V: TRBV6-5
size: -
J: TRBJ2-3

DNA: TGTGCCAGCAGTTGGGGACAGGGGTGGGACAATCAGCCCCAGCATTTT
CDR3: CASSWGQGWDNQPQHF
D: TRBD1
V: TRBV28
size: -
J: TRBJ1-5

DNA: TGTGCCAGTACCCTTGGGACAGGGTTAACACCCCTCCACTTT
CDR3: CASTLGTGLTPLHF
D: TRBD1
V: TRBV19
size: -
J: TRBJ1-6

DNA: TGTGCCAGCACCGAGGGTACTAGCGGGAGGCGCGAGCAGTACTTC
CDR3: CASTEGTSGRREQYF
D: TRBD2
V: TRBV14
size: -
J: TRBJ2-7

DNA: TGTGCCAGCAGTGTGACTAGCGGGAGGGCCTCGAGAAATGAGCAGTTCTTC
CDR3: CASSVTSGRASRNEQFF
D: TRBD2
V: TRBV6-4
size: -
J: TRBJ2-1

DNA: TGTGCCAGCAGTCTGACAGGGGGAACCTACGAGCAGTACTTC
CDR3: CASSLTGGTYEQYF
D: TRBD1
V: TRBV27
size: -
J: TRBJ2-7

DNA: TGTGCCAGCTCAGACAGGGTTCGAAGGGGAAGAAACACCATATATTTT
CDR3: CASSDRVRRGRNTIYF
D: TRBD1
V: TRBV18
size: few
J: TRBJ1-3

DNA: TGTGCCAGCAGGTCTACAGGGGGCAACTATGGCTACACCTTC
CDR3: CASRSTGGNYGYTF
D: TRBD1
V: TRBV27
size: -
J: TRBJ1-2

DNA: TGTGCCAGCAGCCCGGGACAGGGGGTTGGTGGCTACACCTTC
CDR3: CASSPGQGVGGYTF
D: TRBD1
V: TRBV5-8
size: -
J: TRBJ1-2

DNA: TGTGCCAGCAGCAAACGGAGGGTTTGGCGGAATCAGCCCCAGCATTTT
CDR3: CASSKRRVWRNQPQHF
D: -
V: TRBV21-1
size: -
J: TRBJ1-5

DNA: TGTGCCAGTAGTGGCAAGACAGGGCTGGGAACTGAAGCTTTCTTT
CDR3: CASSGKTGLGTEAFF
D: TRBD1
V: TRBV19
size: few
J: TRBJ1-1

DNA: TGCACCAGCAGCCAAGAACATAGCGGGACCACAGATACGCAGTATTTT
CDR3: CTSSQEHSGTTDTQYF
D: -
V: TRBV1
size: -
J: TRBJ2-3

DNA: TGTGCCAGCAGTCCCAGTACAACTAATGAAAAACTGTTTTTT
CDR3: CASSPSTTNEKLFF
D: -
V: TRBV25-1
size: -
J: TRBJ1-4

DNA: TGTGCCAGCAGCTTACCGGGGGGGGTCTACGAGCAGTACTTC
CDR3: CASSLPGGVYEQYF
D: TRBD2
V: TRBV5-4
size: -
J: TRBJ2-7

DNA: TGTGCCAGCAGCTTACCCGGACTAGCGGGAGGACCTAGCACAGATACGCAGTATTTT
CDR3: CASSLPGLAGGPSTDTQYF
D: TRBD2
V: TRBV5-4
size: -
J: TRBJ2-3

DNA: TGCGCCAGCAGCCGCGGACCTTGGACTAAGAACACTGAAGCTTTCTTT
CDR3: CASSRGPWTKNTEAFF
D: -
V: TRBV4-1
size: -
J: TRBJ1-1

DNA: TGTGCCAGCAGTTTAGAGGTTAGAATTTCACCCCTCCACTTT
CDR3: CASSLEVRISPLHF
D: -
V: TRBV28
size: -
J: TRBJ1-6